What follows is one T cell receptor (beta chain) and its context. Its target is unknown. Using immunoSEQ multiplex PCR, the repertoire was profiled, and TCRdb retains in-frame clones only, with some absent. This repertoire shows roughly 93,000 clones, roughly 90% found once; its top ten account for approximately 30%. These data are taken from a study of T cell responses to AZD1222 COVID-19 vaccine. General study findings and limits: Compared with day 0, the breadth and depth of the Spike-specific TCR repertoire rose significantly after two doses of AZD1222. At baseline, just a handful of AZD1222 recipients tested seropositive.

The sample was peripheral blood, taken on day 0 of AZD1222 vaccination. The source of this sequence is an adult in good health.

The DNA of the CDR3 is TGTGCCAGCAGCTTAGCGGGGACAGCCGCCTCTAACTATGGCTACACCTTC. Translating it yields CASSLAGTAASNYGYTF. The V call is TRBV7-2, the J call TRBJ1-2; 7 bases match TRBD1. The CDR3 is 17 residues long. The germline V gene encodes CDR1 SGHTA and CDR2 FQGNSA. Trimming cost V 0 bases and J 0 bases; bases outside gene matches: 7. The full variable domain, with the rest looked up from reference TRBV7-2 and TRBJ1-2, is GAGVSQSPSNKVTEKGKDVELRCDPISGHTALYWYRQSLGQGLEFLIYFQGNSAPDKSGLPSDRFSAERTGGSVSTLTIQRTQQEDSAVYLCASSLAGTAASNYGYTFGSGTRLTVV.